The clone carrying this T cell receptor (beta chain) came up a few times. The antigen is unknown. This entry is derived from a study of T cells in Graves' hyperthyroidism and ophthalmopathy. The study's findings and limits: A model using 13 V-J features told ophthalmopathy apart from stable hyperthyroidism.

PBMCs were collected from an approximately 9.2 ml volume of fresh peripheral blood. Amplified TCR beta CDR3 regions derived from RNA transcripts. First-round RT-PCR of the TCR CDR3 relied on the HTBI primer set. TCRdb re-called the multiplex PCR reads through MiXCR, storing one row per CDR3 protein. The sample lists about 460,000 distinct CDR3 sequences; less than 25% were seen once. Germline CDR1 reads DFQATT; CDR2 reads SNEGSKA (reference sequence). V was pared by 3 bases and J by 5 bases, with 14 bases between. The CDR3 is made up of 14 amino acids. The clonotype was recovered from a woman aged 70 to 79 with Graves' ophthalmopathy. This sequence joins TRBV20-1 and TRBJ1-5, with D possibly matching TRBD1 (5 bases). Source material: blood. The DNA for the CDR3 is TGCAGTGCTAGTGGGGCCCCGGAGGATCAGCCCCAGCATTTT. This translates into CSASGAPEDQPQHF.